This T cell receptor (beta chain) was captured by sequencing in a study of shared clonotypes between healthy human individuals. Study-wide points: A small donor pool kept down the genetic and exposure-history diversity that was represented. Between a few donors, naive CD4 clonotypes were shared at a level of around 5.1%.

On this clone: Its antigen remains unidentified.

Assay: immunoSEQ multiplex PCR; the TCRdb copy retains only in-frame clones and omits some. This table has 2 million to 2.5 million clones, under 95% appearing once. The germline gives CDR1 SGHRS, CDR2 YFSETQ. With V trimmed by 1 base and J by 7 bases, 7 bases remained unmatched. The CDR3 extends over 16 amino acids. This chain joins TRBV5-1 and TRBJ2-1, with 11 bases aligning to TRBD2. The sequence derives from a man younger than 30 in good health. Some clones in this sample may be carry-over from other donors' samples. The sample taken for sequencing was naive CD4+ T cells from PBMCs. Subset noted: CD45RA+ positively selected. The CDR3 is CASSLPLAGGLNEQFF. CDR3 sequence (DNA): TGCGCCAGCAGCTTGCCCTTAGCGGGAGGGCTAAATGAGCAGTTCTTC.